The 8 T cell receptor beta chains given below trace back to one sample, sequenced in a study of blood T cell repertoires in COVID-19. Profiling relied on immunoSEQ multiplex PCR, and the TCRdb table lists in-frame clones only, not all of them. Of 60,000 to 80,000 clones listed, 85% to 90% are singletons. Sequences were obtained from peripheral blood. These TCRs come from a man aged 55 to 70 with acute or convalescent COVID-19.

V and J are TRBV6-8 and TRBJ2-1; perhaps TRBD2 as D (5 bases). CDR3 length equals 12 residues. V lost 8 bases and J lost 6, with 11 bases in between. CDR1 is MNHGY, CDR2 SAAAGT, per germline. In nucleotides, the CDR3 is TGTGCCAGCTCTCTAAGCGGCAATGAGCAGTTCTTC. It encodes CASSLSGNEQFF.

The V gene is TRBV14, the J gene TRBJ2-7; TRBD1 matches 9 bases. The germline V gene has CDR1 SGHDN and CDR2 FVKESK. Unmatched junction bases numbered 7, after V lost 4 bases and J lost 3 bases. The CDR3 sequence is 15 residues long. The DNA for the CDR3 is TGTGCCAGCAGCCGGACAGGGGACCTCTACTACGAGCAGTACTTC. Residues: CASSRTGDLYYEQYF. The full variable domain, its missing parts supplied by reference TRBV14 and TRBJ2-7, is EAGVTQFPSHSVIEKGQTVTLRCDPISGHDNLYWYRRVMGKEIKFLLHFVKESKQDESGMPNNRFLAERTGGTYSTLKVQPAELEDSGVYFCASSRTGDLYYEQYFGPGTRLTVT.

This clone has just one count. The rearrangement joins TRBV18 to TRBJ2-3, with TRBD1 identical over 8 bases. The germline gives CDR1 KGHSH, CDR2 LQKENI. The CDR3 consists of 14 residues. V gave up 3 bases and J gave up 7 bases; unmatched junction bases: 6. CDR3 DNA sequence: TGTGCCAGCTCACCTCCGACAGGGGTACATACGCAGTATTTT. Its translation is CASSPPTGVHTQYF. Together with reference TRBV18 and TRBJ2-3, the CDR3 gives the full variable domain: NAGVMQNPRHLVRRRGQEARLRCSPMKGHSHVYWYRQLPEEGLKFMVYLQKENIIDESGMPKERFSAEFPKEGPSILRIQQVVRGDSAAYFCASSPPTGVHTQYFGPGTRLTVL.

The chain uses TRBV5-4 and TRBJ2-3; 10 nucleotides align to TRBD2. Germline CDR1 SGHNT, CDR2 YYREEE (reference sequence). The CDR3 consists of 17 residues. J gave up 1 base and V 1 base, and 6 bases lay outside the gene matches. The CDR3 DNA follows: TGTGCCAGCAGCTTGACAAGCGGGAGGGGGGGCACAGATACGCAGTATTTT. Encoded protein: CASSLTSGRGGTDTQYF.

V usage is TRBV9 and J usage is TRBJ2-1; 7 nucleotides match TRBD2. The V gene end was trimmed by 0 bases and the J gene end by 1 base; junction bases not matched to a gene: 4. The length of the CDR3 is 16 residues. The V gene's germline CDR1 is SGDLS and CDR2 YYNGEE. The CDR3 nucleotides are TGTGCCAGCAGCGTAGCTGGGAGGGGTTCCTACAATGAGCAGTTCTTC. Protein sequence: CASSVAGRGSYNEQFF.

The chain combines TRBV19 with TRBJ1-1, with a possible D match to TRBD1 (5 bases). The CDR3 has 14 amino acids. Trimming stripped 3 bases from V and 6 bases from J, with 14 bases between. Germline V lookup: CDR1 LNHDA, CDR2 SQIVND (reference sequence). The CDR3 region is CASSMGQGSAEAFF. CDR3 nucleotides: TGTGCCAGTAGTATGGGTCAGGGTAGTGCTGAAGCTTTCTTT.

There are a few counts of this clone. The chain employs TRBV5-6 and TRBJ1-4, with D perhaps TRBD1 (6 bases). In germline, CDR1 is SGHDT, CDR2 YYEEEE. This CDR3 comprises 14 residues. V dropped 3 bases and J dropped 7 bases, with 13 bases sitting between them. For the CDR3, the DNA is TGTGCCAGCAGCTCCGGGACAATAGCTGAAAAACTGTTTTTT. Protein sequence: CASSSGTIAEKLFF.

This rearrangement joins TRBV19 to TRBJ1-3; D possibly corresponds to TRBD1 (5 bases). CDR3 size: 14 residues. Trimming removed 6 bases at V and 4 bases at J, with 13 bases between. The V gene's germline CDR1 is LNHDA and CDR2 SQIVND (reference sequence). CDR3 region: CASSQGGSGNTIYF. In DNA form, the CDR3 reads TGTGCCAGTAGCCAGGGTGGATCAGGAAACACCATATATTTT. Drawing the rest from reference TRBV19 and TRBJ1-3, the complete variable domain is DGGITQSPKYLFRKEGQNVTLSCEQNLNHDAMYWYRQDPGQGLRLIYYSQIVNDFQKGDIAEGYSVSREKKESFPLTVTSAQKNPTAFYLCASSQGGSGNTIYFGEGSWLTVV.